What follows is one TCR beta chain and its context. What it binds is unknown. The data are from a study of cytotoxic CD8 clonotypes in ibrutinib-treated CLL. With sequencing, the targeted depth ranged from 1 in 200,000 to 1 in 1 million T cells. Sequenced by immunoSEQ multiplex PCR; TCRdb stores in-frame clones only, minus some. The repertoire holds over 100,000 clones, with about 53% as singletons. With cryopreserved PBMCs as the source, roughly 2 micrograms of genomic DNA went to TCR beta libraries. Germline CDR1 SGHRS, CDR2 YFSETQ. Trimming removed 0 bases from V and 3 bases from J; junction bases left unmatched: 9. The CDR3 sequence is 17 residues long. Study-wide findings and caveats: Clonality correlated strongly with circulating CD8+ T cells and exceeded age-matched healthy donors at baseline.

The sequences come from PBMCs, collected after 24 months of ibrutinib treatment. The receptor's source is a human donor with chronic lymphocytic leukemia. The chain employs TRBV5-1 and TRBJ1-5; 7 bases are shared with TRBD1. In DNA, the CDR3 is TGCGCCAGCAGCTTGGGGGACAGTGGGACGTTCAATCAGCCCCAGCATTTT. It translates to CASSLGDSGTFNQPQHF.